The 7 T cell receptor beta chains below were found in one sample sequenced in a study of cytomegalovirus exposure and HLA in healthy donors. Profiling relied on immunoSEQ multiplex PCR, and the TCRdb table lists in-frame clones only, not all of them. The data contain about 130,000 clones, about 96% of them singletons. Sequencing was performed on PBMCs. Receptors were obtained from a young man in good health and CMV-seronegative.

J is TRBJ1-1 and V is TRBV29-1, with TRBD1 identical over 10 bases. CDR1 and CDR2 from the germline V gene are SQVTM and ANQGSEA. With V trimmed by 4 bases and J by 7 bases, 9 bases remained unmatched. This CDR3 comprises 14 residues. DNA of the CDR3: TGCAGCGTTGCCCCGACAGGGGGCGGTAGTGAAGCTTTCTTT. Residues: CSVAPTGGGSEAFF.

The V and J genes are TRBV28 and TRBJ1-4; tentatively, D is TRBD1 (5 bases). CDR1 and CDR2 from the germline V gene are MDHEN and SYDVKM. This CDR3 has 14 amino acids. Trimming removed 7 bases at V and 5 bases at J, with 14 bases between. The CDR3 reads CASTRDRINEKLFF. The CDR3 DNA reads as TGTGCCAGCACCAGAGACAGAATAAATGAAAAACTGTTTTTT.

V is TRBV19 and J is TRBJ2-1; 7 bases agree with TRBD2. The V and J ends lost 3 bases and 4 bases, in that order; junction bases with no gene match: 6. Germline CDR1 and CDR2: LNHDA and SQIVND (reference sequence). CDR3 length: 15 residues. As DNA, the CDR3 is TGTGCCAGTAGTATTCGAGCGGGGCATTACAATGAGCAGTTCTTC. Translated, it gives CASSIRAGHYNEQFF.

The genes are TRBV19 and TRBJ2-1; D is unclear. This CDR3 has 16 amino acids. The V end was cut by 0 bases, the J end by 0 bases, with 9 bases between. Germline CDR1 LNHDA, CDR2 SQIVND (reference sequence). CDR3 sequence reads: CASSIDLEHSYNEQFF. CDR3 DNA sequence: TGTGCCAGTAGTATAGATCTCGAGCACTCCTACAATGAGCAGTTCTTC. The full variable domain, with the rest looked up from reference TRBV19 and TRBJ2-1, is DGGITQSPKYLFRKEGQNVTLSCEQNLNHDAMYWYRQDPGQGLRLIYYSQIVNDFQKGDIAEGYSVSREKKESFPLTVTSAQKNPTAFYLCASSIDLEHSYNEQFFGPGTRLTVL.

This clone was seen only once. The V and J genes are TRBV28 and TRBJ1-1; TRBD1 aligns across 8 bases. From germline, CDR1 is MDHEN and CDR2 SYDVKM. The CDR3 consists of 15 residues. The V gene end was trimmed by 5 bases and the J gene end by 11 bases; junction bases not matched to a gene: 16. CDR3 sequence (DNA): TGTGCCAGCAGTGCCCCGGACAGGGCGGCTTCGAATGCTTTCTTT. It codes for CASSAPDRAASNAFF.

The CDR3 protein is CASKVEPGQGGDYTF. DNA of the CDR3: TGTGCCAGTAAGGTCGAGCCGGGACAGGGAGGGGACTACACCTTC. The genes are TRBV6-5 and TRBJ1-2, with 9 bases fitting TRBD1. This CDR3 region has 15 residues. J was trimmed by 10 bases and V by 9 bases; bases with no gene match: 18. Germline lookup yields CDR1 MNHEY and CDR2 SVGAGI.

V and J are TRBV5-1 and TRBJ2-7; 7 bases are a match to TRBD2. The CDR3 contains 14 residues. Germline V gene data show CDR1 as SGHRS and CDR2 as YFSETQ. V lost 4 bases to trimming and J lost 4 bases; unmatched junction nucleotides: 8. The CDR3 sequence is CASSLSLGGYEQYF. CDR3 DNA: TGCGCCAGCAGCCTGTCCCTCGGGGGGTACGAGCAGTACTTC.